These 27 T cell receptor beta chains share one sample of origin, sequenced in a study of blood T cell repertoires in COVID-19. Using immunoSEQ multiplex PCR, the repertoire was profiled, and TCRdb retains in-frame clones only, with some absent. There are 200,000 to 300,000 clones in the sample; less than 90% occur only once, and about 1.5% lies in the top ten. Input material: peripheral blood. The receptor source for this set is a woman aged 40 to 50 who had recovered from COVID-19.

The chain uses TRBV28 and TRBJ1-3; possible D gene TRBD1, 5 bases. The germline V gene encodes CDR1 MDHEN and CDR2 SYDVKM. The V end was cut by 5 bases, the J end by 4 bases, with 9 bases between. The CDR3 contains 13 residues. CDR3 nucleotide sequence: TGTGCCAGCAGTGCGGGGGTCGGAAACACCATATATTTT. It specifies CASSAGVGNTIYF.

The chain recombines TRBV6-5 with TRBJ2-6; D is undetermined. The CDR3 has 15 residues. V was pared by 0 bases and J by 3 bases, with 6 bases between. The V gene's germline CDR1 is MNHEY and CDR2 SVGAGI. CDR3 DNA sequence: TGTGCCAGCAGTTACTCGTTCGGTGGGGCCAACGTCCTGACTTTC. Its translation: CASSYSFGGANVLTF.

J is TRBJ2-5 and V is TRBV15; 9 positions match TRBD1. The CDR3 totals 15 residues. V lost 1 base, J lost 4 bases, and 4 bases stayed unmatched. Germline V gene sequence: CDR1 LNHNV, CDR2 YYDKDF (reference sequence). CDR3 DNA: TGTGCCACCAGCAGAGCCGGGACAGGGCGAGAGACCCAGTACTTC. As protein: CATSRAGTGRETQYF.

The V call is TRBV19, the J call TRBJ1-4; 7 positions agree with TRBD1. Germline values: CDR1 LNHDA, CDR2 SQIVND (reference sequence). This CDR3 region has 15 residues. The V segment lost 9 bases and the J segment 0 bases; nucleotides outside the gene matches: 7. The CDR3 is CASGTGDATNEKLFF. CDR3 coding DNA: TGTGCCAGCGGTACAGGGGATGCAACTAATGAAAAACTGTTTTTT.

This clone was counted between two and nine times. V is TRBV4-1 and J is TRBJ2-1, with 9 nucleotides matching TRBD2. The V segment lost 2 bases and the J segment 5 bases; nucleotides outside the gene matches: 7. Germline V gives CDR1 MGHRA, CDR2 YSYEKL. This CDR3 contains 16 residues. The CDR3 is CASSQNRLADNNEQFF. Here the CDR3 DNA reads TGCGCCAGCAGCCAAAATAGACTAGCGGATAACAATGAGCAGTTCTTC.

This clone has just a few counts. This chain links TRBV28 with TRBJ1-4; no reliable D call. V shed 5 bases and J shed 5 bases, with 9 bases lying between them. The CDR3 loop spans 13 amino acids. Germline-derived CDR1 and CDR2 are MDHEN and SYDVKM. Written as DNA, the CDR3 is TGTGCCAGCAGTATACAGCTAAATGAAAAACTGTTTTTT. Encoded protein: CASSIQLNEKLFF.

The chain is built from TRBV28 and TRBJ2-4, with a possible D match to TRBD2 (5 bases). This CDR3 spans 17 amino acids. V gave up 5 bases and J gave up 2 bases, with 19 bases separating them. Per germline, CDR1 MDHEN and CDR2 SYDVKM. For the CDR3, the DNA is TGTGCCAGCAGTCGGAGGAGAGGATCGGTCACCAAAAACATTCAGTACTTC. This encodes CASSRRRGSVTKNIQYF.

The rearrangement uses TRBV14 and TRBJ2-3, with D uncertain. Between the trimmed V and J ends, which lost 1 base and 6 bases, there was a span of 14 bases. Germline V gene data show CDR1 as SGHDN and CDR2 as FVKESK. The CDR3 is 15 amino acids. The CDR3 DNA reads TGTGCCAGCAGCCAAGGCGTTTACCTCAGGGATACGCAGTATTTT. Translated, it gives CASSQGVYLRDTQYF.

The V call is TRBV5-1, the J call TRBJ1-4; possible D gene TRBD1, 6 bases. The length of the CDR3 is 14 residues. V lost 2 bases and J 5 bases, leaving 10 bases between the germline ends. Germline V CDR1 and CDR2: SGHRS, YFSETQ. CDR3 in amino acids: CASSLGQMNEKLFF. CDR3 coding DNA: TGCGCCAGCAGCTTAGGACAGATGAATGAAAAACTGTTTTTT.

The genes are TRBV3-1 (or the pseudogene TRBV3-2) and TRBJ1-5, with D uncertain. CDR3 size: 15 residues. The V end lost 0 bases, the J end lost 5 bases, and 11 bases lay between the germline ends. Germline CDR1 is LGHDT and CDR2 is YNNKEL (reference sequence). CDR3 sequence (DNA): TGTGCCAGCAGCCAAGATCCCAACCTAGATCAGCCCCAGCATTTT. Translating it yields CASSQDPNLDQPQHF.

This chain connects TRBV9 to TRBJ2-2; perhaps TRBD1 as D (5 bases). Germline assignment: CDR1 SGDLS and CDR2 YYNGEE. The CDR3 is made up of 15 amino acids. V gave up 0 bases and J gave up 4 bases, with 10 bases separating them. The CDR3 sequence: CASSVGQGGTGELFF. CDR3 nucleotide sequence: TGTGCCAGCAGCGTAGGCCAGGGTGGCACCGGGGAGCTGTTTTTT.

The rearrangement links TRBV7-9 to TRBJ1-3; D gene unclear. Per germline, CDR1 SEHNR and CDR2 FQNEAQ (reference sequence). The CDR3 totals 17 residues. The V end lost 4 bases, the J end lost 4 bases, and 20 bases lay between the germline ends. The CDR3 region has the DNA TGTGCCAGCAGCTCGGACTTCCCGGGAGTGGGCGGAAACACCATATATTTT. It translates to CASSSDFPGVGGNTIYF.

As for this clone: This sample includes further DNA sequences coding for the same CDR3. The J gene is TRBJ1-2, the V gene TRBV28; unclear D gene. The CDR3 has 13 amino acids. V shed 6 bases and J shed 0 bases, with 8 bases lying between them. Germline CDR1 MDHEN, CDR2 SYDVKM. The CDR3 bases are TGTGCCAGCAGCCCAGGTACTAACTATGGCTACACCTTC. It translates to CASSPGTNYGYTF.

The chain has TRBV18 and TRBJ2-6, with D unclear. The CDR3 loop spans 17 amino acids. From germline, CDR1 is KGHSH and CDR2 LQKENI. The germline V and J ends were trimmed by 5 bases and 0 bases, with 14 bases remaining between them. DNA of the CDR3: TGTGCCAGCTCATTCGCGCACTCTGACTCTGGGGCCAACGTCCTGACTTTC. As protein: CASSFAHSDSGANVLTF.

The chain links TRBV18 to TRBJ2-2, with a possible D match to TRBD1 (6 bases). Germline V gene lookup returns CDR1 KGHSH and CDR2 LQKENI. Trimming removed 5 bases at V and 3 bases at J, with 16 bases between. The CDR3 is 16 residues long. CDR3 residues: CASSARTVLDTGELFF. CDR3 in DNA: TGTGCCAGCTCAGCAAGGACAGTCTTGGACACCGGGGAGCTGTTTTTT.

The chain uses TRBV7-2 and TRBJ2-7; D call uncertain. This CDR3 is 14 amino acids long. Looked up from germline, CDR1 is SGHTA and CDR2 is FQGNSA. V dropped 3 bases and J dropped 4 bases, with 13 bases sitting between them. In nucleotides, the CDR3 is TGTGCCAGCAGCTTTGTGGCAGAATCATACGAGCAGTACTTC. Its protein is CASSFVAESYEQYF.

V gene TRBV7-3 combines with J gene TRBJ2-7, with a weak D call TRBD2 (6 bases). V was cut by 5 bases and J by 5 bases, with 25 bases left in between. The CDR3 has 17 amino acids. Germline lookup yields CDR1 SGHTA and CDR2 FQGTGA. The CDR3 sequence: CASSPGGAGRSANEQYF. Here the CDR3 DNA reads TGTGCCAGCAGCCCAGGCGGGGCGGGGAGGTCGGCGAACGAGCAGTACTTC.

The chain combines TRBV2 with TRBJ2-7, with a tentative D call TRBD1 (6 bases). The CDR3 sequence is 14 residues long. V lost 8 bases, J lost 3 bases, and 17 bases lay in between. Germline assignment: CDR1 SNHLY and CDR2 FYNNEI. The CDR3 is CASLQPGHNYEQYF. CDR3 nucleotide sequence: TGTGCCAGCCTCCAACCGGGACATAACTACGAGCAGTACTTC. The whole variable domain, remainder taken from reference TRBV2 and TRBJ2-7, is EPEVTQTPSHQVTQMGQEVILRCVPISNHLYFYWYRQILGQKVEFLVSFYNNEISEKSEIFDDQFSVERPDGSNFTLKIRSTKLEDSAMYFCASLQPGHNYEQYFGPGTRLTVT.

The CDR3 sequence: CASSLQGGTPNEKLFF. The CDR3 bases are TGTGCCAGCAGCTTGCAAGGGGGCACCCCTAATGAAAAACTGTTTTTT. The chain has TRBV5-8 and TRBJ1-4; 7 bases are a match to TRBD1. This CDR3 region has 16 residues. The J segment lost 3 bases and the V segment lost 1 base, leaving 6 bases of the junction unmatched. Germline V gene lookup returns CDR1 SGHTS and CDR2 YDEGEE. Using reference TRBV5-8 and TRBJ1-4 for the parts outside the CDR3, the full variable domain is EAGVTQSPTHLIKTRGQQATLRCSPISGHTSVYWYQQALGLGLQFLLWYDEGEERNRGNFPPRFSGRQFPNYSSELNVNALELEDSALYLCASSLQGGTPNEKLFFGSGTQLSVL.

CDR3 amino acids: CASSLYNSPLHF. CDR3 bases: TGTGCCAGCAGCCTCTATAATTCACCCCTCCACTTT. V is TRBV12-3 or TRBV12-4 and J is TRBJ1-6, with D unclear. Trimming stripped 6 bases from V and 3 bases from J, with 3 bases between. The CDR3 is 12 amino acids.

The chain uses TRBV19 and TRBJ1-5, with a tentative D call TRBD1 (5 bases). The germline CDR1 and CDR2 sequences are LNHDA and SQIVND (reference sequence). Trimming took 7 bases from V and 6 from J, leaving 19 bases between them. The CDR3 runs 15 residues. The CDR3 DNA reads TGTGCCAGTACTCCCACCCCGGCAGGGTCTCAGCCCCAGCATTTT. Its translation: CASTPTPAGSQPQHF.

The chain carries TRBV5-1 and TRBJ2-3; D uncertain. The length of the CDR3 is 13 residues. CDR1 and CDR2 (germline): SGHRS, YFSETQ. Deletions cut 0 bases from V and 4 bases from J, with 6 bases between. CDR3 region: CASSLEESDTQYF. DNA of the CDR3: TGCGCCAGCAGCTTGGAAGAGTCAGATACGCAGTATTTT.

The V call is TRBV6-6, the J call TRBJ2-7; 10 bases agree with TRBD1. The CDR3 contains 14 residues. Per germline, CDR1 MNHNY and CDR2 SVGAGI (reference sequence). With 5 bases clipped from V and 6 bases from J, the junction kept 7 bases outside the gene matches. CDR3 residues: CASSITGQGSEQYF. Written as DNA, the CDR3 is TGTGCCAGCAGTATAACGGGACAGGGGAGCGAGCAGTACTTC.

The chain recombines TRBV6-5 with TRBJ2-7; 7 nucleotides line up with TRBD1. With V trimmed by 6 bases and J by 3 bases, 2 bases remained unmatched. The CDR3 contains 12 residues. The germline V gene has CDR1 MNHEY and CDR2 SVGAGI. CDR3 sequence: CASRRQGYEQYF. CDR3 in DNA: TGTGCCAGCAGAAGACAGGGCTACGAGCAGTACTTC.

V is TRBV19 and J is TRBJ2-1; D possibly corresponds to TRBD2 (5 bases). The CDR3 consists of 11 residues. Trimming took 6 bases from V and 7 from J, leaving 7 bases between them. Germline loops: CDR1 LNHDA, CDR2 SQIVND (reference sequence). The CDR3 loop reads CASRRANEQFF. The CDR3 DNA reads as TGTGCCAGTAGGCGGGCGAATGAGCAGTTCTTC.

The chain has TRBV12-5 and TRBJ1-1; D remains unclear. The CDR3 length is 13 residues. Germline values: CDR1 LGHNT, CDR2 FRNRAP. The V and J ends lost 6 bases and 1 base respectively, with 9 bases between them. DNA of the CDR3: TGTGCTAGTGGACTAGCAGGGAACACTGAAGCTTTCTTT. Residues: CASGLAGNTEAFF. The variable domain in full, completed from reference TRBV12-5 and TRBJ1-1, reads DARVTQTPRHKVTEMGQEVTMRCQPILGHNTVFWYRQTMMQGLELLAYFRNRAPLDDSGMPKDRFSAEMPDATLATLKIQPSEPRDSAVYFCASGLAGNTEAFFGQGTRLTVV.

This clone has only one observation. The V and J genes are TRBV10-3 and TRBJ1-1, with D maybe TRBD1 (6 bases). This CDR3 has 15 residues. The V gene lost 9 bases and the J gene lost 0 bases, with 17 bases spanning the gap. Looked up from germline, CDR1 is ENHRY and CDR2 is SYGVKD. The CDR3 coding sequence is TGTGCCATACAGGGAGGGCCGCCCTTGAACACTGAAGCTTTCTTT. Translated: CAIQGGPPLNTEAFF.